Below, 28 T cell receptor beta chains from the same sample are listed, as sequenced in a study of blood T cell repertoires in COVID-19. This table comes from immunoSEQ multiplex PCR, and its TCRdb copy is limited to in-frame clones, with some not included. Of 200,000 to 300,000 clones in the sample, 80% to 90% are singletons; the top ten hold approximately 2.4%. Source material: peripheral blood. All receptors derive from a man in his forties who had recovered from COVID-19.

The chain links TRBV2 to TRBJ2-5, with 8 bases identical to TRBD1. Trimming cost V 3 bases and J 3 bases; bases outside gene matches: 0. The CDR3 has 13 residues. The germline gives CDR1 SNHLY, CDR2 FYNNEI. CDR3: CASSETGEETQYF. As DNA, the CDR3 is TGTGCCAGCAGTGAGACAGGGGAAGAGACCCAGTACTTC.

This chain connects TRBV3-1 (or the pseudogene TRBV3-2) to TRBJ2-7; 11 bases match TRBD2. V lost 7 bases and J lost 6; bases outside the gene matches: 20. CDR1 and CDR2 from the germline V gene are LGHDT and YNNKEL (reference sequence). This CDR3 region has 18 residues. The CDR3 DNA is TGTGCCAGCACTCAGGGACTAGCGGCTCCAGTCTTCAAGGGCGAGCAGTACTTC. Its translation: CASTQGLAAPVFKGEQYF.

This chain uses TRBV7-8 with TRBJ1-4; D uncertain. V lost 5 bases and J 0 bases, leaving 13 bases between the germline ends. CDR3 length: 16 residues. In germline, CDR1 is SGHVS, CDR2 FQNEAQ. Written as DNA, the CDR3 is TGTGCCAGCAGCCCCAGACTGAAACCAACTAATGAAAAACTGTTTTTT. Amino acids: CASSPRLKPTNEKLFF. The entire variable domain, with the rest obtained from reference TRBV7-8 and TRBJ1-4, is as follows: GAGVSQSPRYKVAKRGQDVALRCDPISGHVSLFWYQQALGQGPEFLTYFQNEAQLDKSGLPSDRFFAERPEGSVSTLKIQRTQQEDSAVYLCASSPRLKPTNEKLFFGSGTQLSVL.

With regard to this clone: Its ends do not fully match the called genes, so a read error is possible. The J gene is TRBJ1-6, the V gene TRBV6-5; D perhaps matches TRBD1 (5 bases). The CDR3 length is 15 residues. Germline V gives CDR1 MNHEY, CDR2 SVGAGI. The CDR3 region has the DNA TGTGCCAGCAGTAACTCCAGGGCTGGGGATTCACCCCTCCACTTT. It yields the protein CASSNSRAGDSPLHF.

The chain is built from TRBV11-2 and TRBJ2-5, with D unresolved. The CDR3 sequence is 13 residues long. Germline CDR1 SGHAT, CDR2 FQNNGV. Trimming stripped 0 bases from V and 5 bases from J, with 7 bases between. This CDR3 reads CASSLDFVETQYF. The CDR3 DNA is TGTGCCAGCAGCTTAGATTTCGTGGAGACCCAGTACTTC.

The rearrangement uses TRBV6-2 or TRBV6-3 and TRBJ2-7; TRBD2 matches at 9 bases. V shed 5 bases and J 0 bases; nucleotides not matched to a gene: 8. Germline V CDR1 and CDR2: MNHEY, SVGEGT. The CDR3 contains 16 residues. CDR3 bases: TGTGCCAGCAGTCGGGCTAGCGGGGTTAGCTCCTACGAGCAGTACTTC. Translation: CASSRASGVSSYEQYF.

J is TRBJ2-5 and V is TRBV7-9; no firm D call. The CDR3 has 15 amino acids. Trimming removed 2 bases from V and 0 bases from J, with 10 bases in between. Germline V gene lookup returns CDR1 SEHNR and CDR2 FQNEAQ (reference sequence). Here the CDR3 DNA reads TGTGCCAGCAGCTTAAATGGGCAGAACCAAGAGACCCAGTACTTC. This translates into CASSLNGQNQETQYF.

The rearrangement joins TRBV19 to TRBJ2-3, with 7 bases aligning to TRBD1. Germline V CDR1 and CDR2: LNHDA, SQIVND (reference sequence). The V and J ends lost 3 bases and 0 bases, in that order; junction bases with no gene match: 6. The CDR3 consists of 16 residues. As DNA, the CDR3 is TGTGCCAGTAGTATTAACGACAGGGAAAGCACAGATACGCAGTATTTT. Translating gives CASSINDRESTDTQYF.

This clone was picked up one time. The chain combines TRBV7-9 with TRBJ1-4; 9 bases are shared with TRBD1. The CDR3 contains 15 residues. CDR1 is SEHNR, CDR2 FQNEAQ, per germline (reference sequence). V lost 3 bases to trimming and J lost 7 bases; unmatched junction nucleotides: 6. The CDR3 is CASSLAGTGIEKLFF. The DNA for the CDR3 is TGTGCCAGCAGCTTGGCCGGGACAGGGATTGAAAAACTGTTTTTT.

V usage is TRBV5-4 and J usage is TRBJ2-1, with 13 bases matching TRBD2. This CDR3 is 17 amino acids long. CDR1 SGHNT and CDR2 YYREEE come from the germline V gene (reference sequence). The J segment lost 2 bases and the V segment lost 5 bases, leaving 7 bases of the junction unmatched. The CDR3 coding sequence is TGTGCCAGCAGTTGGACTAGCGGGAGTGGTCCCTACAATGAGCAGTTCTTC. Translating it yields CASSWTSGSGPYNEQFF.

V gene TRBV5-4 combines with J gene TRBJ2-1, with a weak D call TRBD2 (5 bases). The CDR3 consists of 15 residues. CDR1 SGHNT and CDR2 YYREEE come from the germline V gene (reference sequence). V lost 2 bases, J lost 0 bases, and 9 bases lay in between. The CDR3 DNA is TGTGCCAGCAGCTTCGTAGCGAGCTCCTACAATGAGCAGTTCTTC. It specifies CASSFVASSYNEQFF.

This rearrangement joins TRBV3-1 (or the pseudogene TRBV3-2) to TRBJ2-1; D not certain. V lost 4 bases and J 5 bases, leaving 15 bases between the germline ends. The CDR3 has 15 residues. Germline V CDR1 and CDR2: LGHDT, YNNKEL (reference sequence). CDR3 sequence reads: CASSRVADWDNEQFF. The CDR3 coding sequence is TGTGCCAGCAGCCGAGTCGCGGATTGGGACAATGAGCAGTTCTTC.

V and J are TRBV11-3 and TRBJ2-7; possible D gene TRBD2, 5 bases. The CDR3 is 14 amino acids. Germline V gene sequence: CDR1 SGHNT, CDR2 YENEEA. Trimming removed 4 bases at V and 6 bases at J, with 16 bases between. As DNA, the CDR3 is TGTGCCAGCAGCTCCCCGGGATCCCCGTCCGAGCAGTACTTC. It yields the protein CASSSPGSPSEQYF. Using reference TRBV11-3 and TRBJ2-7 for the parts outside the CDR3, the full variable domain is EAGVVQSPRYKIIEKKQPVAFWCNPISGHNTLYWYLQNLGQGPELLIRYENEEAVDDSQLPKDRFSAERLKGVDSTLKIQPAELGDSAVYLCASSSPGSPSEQYFGPGTRLTVT.

The chain couples TRBV5-1 to TRBJ1-1, with 8 bases fitting TRBD1. The V segment lost 4 bases and the J segment 5 bases; nucleotides outside the gene matches: 7. This CDR3 is 14 amino acids long. CDR1 is SGHRS and CDR2 is YFSETQ in the germline V gene. CDR3 nucleotides: TGCGCCAGCAGCAAGGACAGGGCTGGGACTGAAGCTTTCTTT. Translation gives CASSKDRAGTEAFF.

The rearrangement joins TRBV7-6 to TRBJ2-2; 7 positions match TRBD1. CDR3 length: 15 amino acids. Germline trimming cut 5 bases from V and 7 bases from J; bases unmatched to any gene: 10. Looked up from germline, CDR1 is SGHVS and CDR2 is FNYEAQ. This CDR3 reads CASSRVDRAGGELFF. The CDR3 coding sequence is TGTGCCAGCAGCCGAGTTGACAGGGCAGGCGGGGAGCTGTTTTTT.

This clone has just a few counts. The genes are TRBV19 and TRBJ1-6; D unresolved. Germline V gene lookup returns CDR1 LNHDA and CDR2 SQIVND (reference sequence). The CDR3 runs 13 residues. V lost 7 bases to trimming and J lost 8 bases, with 12 bases between them. In DNA, the CDR3 is TGTGCCAGTAAGGAGAGGGCCGATTCACCCCTCCACTTT. Its translation: CASKERADSPLHF.

The chain employs TRBV20-1 and TRBJ1-4; D is undetermined. Germline lookup yields CDR1 DFQATT and CDR2 SNEGSKA (reference sequence). The CDR3 totals 10 residues. The CDR3 DNA follows: TGCACCGACTGTATTGAAAAACTGTTTTTT. Translated: CTDCIEKLFF.

Written as DNA, the CDR3 is TGTGCCAGCTCACCCCCGGGACAGGGAGATCGGACTGAAGCTTTCTTT. This encodes CASSPPGQGDRTEAFF. The chain uses TRBV18 and TRBJ1-1; TRBD1 agrees at 9 bases. The CDR3 has 16 amino acids. V trimming: 3 bases; J trimming: 5 bases; junction bases outside the gene matches: 10. Germline-derived CDR1 and CDR2 are KGHSH and LQKENI.

With regard to this clone: The junction differs from germline at one of its ends, possibly a read error. The same CDR3 arises from other DNA sequences in this sample as well. The chain has TRBV7-2 and TRBJ2-3, with TRBD2 identical over 9 bases. This CDR3 is built from 15 residues. Looked up from germline, CDR1 is SGHTA and CDR2 is FQGNSA. The CDR3 loop reads CASSLASGSTDTQYF. The CDR3 DNA is TGTGCCAGCAGCTTAGCTAGCGGGAGCACGGATACGCAGTATTTT.

This clone came up a few times. This chain connects TRBV4-3 to TRBJ2-1; tentative D call: TRBD2 (5 bases). The germline gives CDR1 LGHNA, CDR2 YSLEER. This CDR3 is built from 15 residues. The V and J ends lost 0 bases and 2 bases respectively, with 8 bases between them. CDR3 bases: TGCGCCAGCAGCCAAGAGGTGACTACCTACAATGAGCAGTTCTTC. It encodes CASSQEVTTYNEQFF.

This rearrangement joins TRBV3-1 (or the pseudogene TRBV3-2) to TRBJ1-2; possibly TRBD1 for D (6 bases). CDR1 and CDR2 (germline): LGHDT, YNNKEL (reference sequence). There are 13 residues in the CDR3. Trimming stripped 3 bases from V and 2 bases from J, with 7 bases between. CDR3 sequence: CASSQGTNYGYTF. The CDR3 DNA reads as TGTGCCAGCAGCCAGGGGACAAACTATGGCTACACCTTC.

The table lists this clone with a count of one. The chain links TRBV10-3 to TRBJ2-3; 10 bases fit TRBD2. The V and J ends lost 7 bases and 4 bases, in that order; junction bases with no gene match: 8. The CDR3 is 15 residues long. The germline CDR1 and CDR2 sequences are ENHRY and SYGVKD. CDR3 residues: CAIMASGRDPDTQYF. The CDR3 region has the DNA TGTGCCATCATGGCAAGCGGGAGGGATCCAGATACGCAGTATTTT.

V usage is TRBV5-4 and J usage is TRBJ2-5; TRBD2 matches 9 bases. Per the germline V gene, CDR1 is SGHNT and CDR2 is YYREEE (reference sequence). The CDR3 is 15 residues long. With V trimmed by 2 bases and J by 3 bases, 5 bases remained unmatched. In nucleotides, the CDR3 is TGTGCCAGCAGCTTTACCTTAGCGGGGGAAGAGACCCAGTACTTC. Residues: CASSFTLAGEETQYF.

This clone was recorded once. The V call is TRBV24-1, the J call TRBJ2-3; D is ambiguous. V was shortened by 8 bases and J by 2 bases, with 19 bases between the two germline ends. The CDR3 has 16 residues. The germline V gene has CDR1 KGHDR and CDR2 SFDVKD. CDR3 sequence reads: CATTRSPPIPTDTQYF. The CDR3 DNA sequence: TGTGCCACCACCCGCTCGCCCCCTATACCCACAGATACGCAGTATTTT.

This clone showed up many times. The chain carries TRBV5-1 and TRBJ1-1, with 10 bases fitting TRBD1. This CDR3 is built from 15 residues. J was trimmed by 6 bases and V by 4 bases; bases with no gene match: 9. Germline CDR1 and CDR2: SGHRS and YFSETQ. The CDR3 region has the DNA TGCGCCAGCAGCGGATGGACAGGGGGAAACCCTGAAGCTTTCTTT. Protein product: CASSGWTGGNPEAFF.

CDR3 protein: CASSRAGNSGANVLTF. Written as DNA, the CDR3 is TGTGCCAGCTCACGGGCCGGAAACTCTGGGGCCAACGTCCTGACTTTC. V and J are TRBV18 and TRBJ2-6; D remains ambiguous. Germline V gene lookup returns CDR1 KGHSH and CDR2 LQKENI. V was shortened by 4 bases and J by 0 bases, with 10 bases between the two germline ends. The CDR3 runs 16 residues. The complete variable domain, with remaining parts taken from reference TRBV18 and TRBJ2-6, reads NAGVMQNPRHLVRRRGQEARLRCSPMKGHSHVYWYRQLPEEGLKFMVYLQKENIIDESGMPKERFSAEFPKEGPSILRIQQVVRGDSAAYFCASSRAGNSGANVLTFGAGSRLTVL.

V gene TRBV30 combines with J gene TRBJ2-1; 7 bases are shared with TRBD2. The CDR3 has 15 amino acids. From germline, CDR1 is GTSNPN and CDR2 SVGIG (reference sequence). The trim removed 4 bases at V and 5 bases at J, leaving 11 bases unmatched. The CDR3 nucleotides are TGTGCCTGGATGGGGGAGGGCGGGAATAACAATGAGCAGTTCTTC. It specifies CAWMGEGGNNNEQFF.

A few counts support this clone. The rearrangement links TRBV12-3 or TRBV12-4 to TRBJ1-1; D perhaps matches TRBD1 (5 bases). The V end was cut by 7 bases, the J end by 4 bases, with 13 bases between. This CDR3 is 13 amino acids long. The CDR3 sequence: CASTIRGGTEAFF. The CDR3 nucleotides are TGTGCCAGCACGATCCGGGGGGGCACTGAAGCTTTCTTT.